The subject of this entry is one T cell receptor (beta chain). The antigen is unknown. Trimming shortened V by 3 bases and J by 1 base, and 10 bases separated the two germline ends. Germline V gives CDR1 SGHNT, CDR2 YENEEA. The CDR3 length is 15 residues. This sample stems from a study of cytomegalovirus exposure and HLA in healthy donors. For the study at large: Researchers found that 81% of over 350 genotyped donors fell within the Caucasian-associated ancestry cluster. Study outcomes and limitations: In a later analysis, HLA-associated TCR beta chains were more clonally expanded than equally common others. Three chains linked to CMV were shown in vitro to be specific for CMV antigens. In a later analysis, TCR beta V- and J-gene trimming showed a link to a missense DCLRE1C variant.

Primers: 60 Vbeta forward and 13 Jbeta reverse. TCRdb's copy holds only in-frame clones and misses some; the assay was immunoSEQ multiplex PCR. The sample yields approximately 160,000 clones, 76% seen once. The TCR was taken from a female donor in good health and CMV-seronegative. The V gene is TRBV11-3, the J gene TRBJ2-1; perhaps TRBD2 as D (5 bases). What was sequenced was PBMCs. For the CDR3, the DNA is TGTGCCAGCAGCTTGGGGTGGAGGTCCTACAATGAGCAGTTCTTC. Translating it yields CASSLGWRSYNEQFF.